The clone carrying this TCR beta chain was detected only a few times. Per the study methods: Reference gene primer amplification in the assay estimated nucleated cell counts. The method was immunoSEQ multiplex PCR; TCRdb's version includes in-frame clones alone and lacks a portion of them. V and J calls and clone size follow that table, whereas D and trimming were derived from the DNA. The sample lists about 150,000 clones; 65% to 85% were seen once. The source of the sample is a study of blood T cell repertoires in COVID-19. Study information: The cDNA or gDNA used as material had been derived from T cells, B-cell-depleted T cells, or PBMCs.

The ends were cut back, 8 bases at V and 6 bases at J, with 16 bases in the middle. The CDR3 runs to 13 residues. The germline V gene has CDR1 MNHEY and CDR2 SMNVEV (reference sequence). The chain couples TRBV27 to TRBJ1-2; D is ambiguous. The sample comprised peripheral blood. This clonotype originated in a man aged 70-80 years with active or convalescent COVID-19. The DNA for the CDR3 is TGTGCCAGCTCCGGGGATTTCCGCCATGGCTACACCTTC. This gives the protein CASSGDFRHGYTF.